At least ten counts were recorded for the clone carrying this T cell receptor beta chain. Its antigen remains unknown. This record comes from a study of regulatory T cells in long-lasting Graves disease. The study's findings and limits: With 2,500 to 3,500 shared public clonotypes, persistent patients exceeded new patients, who shared over 950. Accuracy was perhaps lowered by the small sample size.

The TCR beta library used iRepertoire HTBI primers with Arm-PCR amplification of CDR3. Each CDR3 protein gets one entry after TCRdb re-called the multiplex PCR reads with MiXCR. The data contain 450,000 to 650,000 distinct CDR3 sequences, 16% of them singletons. Time point denoted: newly diagnosed GD, antithyroid drugs for less than 3 months. Extracted RNA from PBMCs served as the source of the TCR library. Germline CDR1 SNHLY, CDR2 FYNNEI. This CDR3 spans 15 amino acids. The V end was cut by 6 bases, the J end by 5 bases, with 19 bases between. These data were also reused for a study on T cells in Graves' hyperthyroidism and ophthalmopathy. According to that study: Clinical symptoms, serum thyroxine and TRAb, thyroid ultrasound and orbital computed tomography together formed the diagnostic basis. RT-PCR in the first round (using the HTBI primer set) targeted the TCR CDR3.

The sequences come from peripheral blood mononuclear cells (PBMCs), collected at new diagnosis, from a patient treated with antithyroid drugs. The chain has TRBV2 and TRBJ2-5, with D perhaps TRBD1 (6 bases). This receptor was taken from a woman in her forties or fifties with Graves disease. The CDR3 protein is CASSNRLGASETQYF. The CDR3 DNA sequence: TGTGCCAGCAGCAACAGATTGGGGGCGAGCGAGACCCAGTACTTC.